One and the same sample provided the 13 T cell receptor beta chains below, sequenced in a study of cytomegalovirus exposure and HLA in healthy donors (dated by TCRdb to 2016 to 2017). Libraries came from the immunoSEQ multiplex PCR assay. For the multiplex PCR, a mixture combining 60 forward primers for TCR Vbeta segments and 13 reverse primers for TCR Jbeta segments was used. TCRdb obtained this table from immuneACCESS and retained in-frame rearrangements with V and J assigned. These tables miss some clones; where compared with another copy, unresolved V genes account for less than half of the shortfall, and the remainder is unexplained. The sample yields over 100,000 clones; approximately 76% were counted once. Approximately 5.3% of the sample rests with the top ten. The sequencing sample was made of PBMCs. The receptor set was obtained from a woman in her late teens or twenties in good health and CMV-seropositive.

V is TRBV18 and J is TRBJ2-7, with 7 bases matching TRBD2. This CDR3 has 14 residues. Trimming at V came to 2 bases and at J to 0 bases, leaving 1 base not matched to a gene. Looked up from germline, CDR1 is KGHSH and CDR2 is LQKENI. The CDR3 is CASSPERGSYEQYF. The CDR3 nucleotides read TGTGCCAGCTCACCAGAGCGGGGCTCCTACGAGCAGTACTTC.

The J gene is TRBJ2-5, the V gene TRBV5-1; TRBD2 might be the D (5 bases). Germline assignment: CDR1 SGHRS and CDR2 YFSETQ. With 0 bases removed from V and 5 bases from J, the gap between germline ends came to 11 bases. There are 14 residues in the CDR3. The CDR3 DNA follows: TGCGCCAGCAGCTTGGGACTACCCGGGGAGACCCAGTACTTC. Its translation is CASSLGLPGETQYF.

In nucleotides, the CDR3 is TGTGCCAGCAGTTTTCGGGACAGGAGGGGCCACTATGGCTACACCTTC. Protein sequence: CASSFRDRRGHYGYTF. The V gene is TRBV28, the J gene TRBJ1-2, with 8 bases identical to TRBD1. The CDR3 length is 16 residues. Germline V gene data show CDR1 as MDHEN and CDR2 as SYDVKM. Unmatched junction bases numbered 9, after V lost 3 bases and J lost 3 bases.

J is TRBJ2-7 and V is TRBV7-8, with 7 bases aligning to TRBD2. Unmatched junction bases numbered 6, after V lost 0 bases and J lost 1 base. CDR1 and CDR2 (germline): SGHVS, FQNEAQ. The CDR3 runs to 16 residues. CDR3 nucleotides: TGTGCCAGCAGCTTAGCGAGTCTAGCGGAATCCTACGAGCAGTACTTC. It specifies CASSLASLAESYEQYF. Together with reference TRBV7-8 and TRBJ2-7, the CDR3 gives the full variable domain: GAGVSQSPRYKVAKRGQDVALRCDPISGHVSLFWYQQALGQGPEFLTYFQNEAQLDKSGLPSDRFFAERPEGSVSTLKIQRTQQEDSAVYLCASSLASLAESYEQYFGPGTRLTVT.

The gene calls are TRBV28 and TRBJ2-1; 7 bases match TRBD2. CDR3 length equals 14 residues. Germline CDR1 MDHEN, CDR2 SYDVKM. The trim removed 5 bases at V and 5 bases at J, leaving 6 bases unmatched. The CDR3 DNA sequence: TGTGCCAGCAGTACGCCGGGGGGAGACAATGAGCAGTTCTTC. Translation: CASSTPGGDNEQFF.

The CDR3, as DNA: TGTGCCTGGAGTGTAGCGCCCCGGCGAGGCACAGATACGCAGTATTTT. This translates into CAWSVAPRRGTDTQYF. This chain uses TRBV30 with TRBJ2-3; D gene ambiguous. Germline V gene sequence: CDR1 GTSNPN, CDR2 SVGIG (reference sequence). V dropped 0 bases and J dropped 1 base, with 14 bases sitting between them. This CDR3 has 16 residues.

The genes are TRBV19 and TRBJ2-5; a possible D gene is TRBD2 (7 bases). The end of the DNA is better explained by TRBJ2-7, so the J call may be wrong. The germline CDR1 and CDR2 sequences are LNHDA and SQIVND (reference sequence). This CDR3 is built from 13 residues. Here the CDR3 reads CASSIRGGYEQYF. As DNA, the CDR3 is TGTGCCAGTAGTATAAGGGGGGGCTACGAGCAGTACTTC.

The chain is built from TRBV12-5 and TRBJ2-1, with D possibly TRBD2 on 6 matching bases. CDR1 and CDR2 from the germline V gene are LGHNT and FRNRAP. The ends were cut back, 5 bases at V and 7 bases at J, with 18 bases in the middle. CDR3 size: 15 residues. The CDR3 DNA reads as TGTGCTAGTGGTGTTGTCGGAGGGCCGCTTAATGAGCAGTTCTTC. This translates into CASGVVGGPLNEQFF.

Comments on this clone: Only one base separates this from a far larger clonotype, so it likely reflects a read error. Other DNA sequences within the sample encode an identical CDR3. The chain couples TRBV28 to TRBJ2-3; D perhaps matches TRBD2 (5 bases). CDR3 size: 15 residues. Germline V lookup: CDR1 MDHEN, CDR2 SYDVKM. The V end was cut by 5 bases, the J end by 4 bases, with 16 bases between. The CDR3 sequence is CASSQWERPPDTQYF. As DNA, the CDR3 is TGTGCCAGCAGTCAATGGGAGCGACCACCAGATACGCAGTATTTT. Full variable domain (outside the CDR3, taken from reference TRBV28 and TRBJ2-3): DVKVTQSSRYLVKRTGEKVFLECVQDMDHENMFWYRQDPGLGLRLIYFSYDVKMKEKGDIPEGYSVSREKKERFSLILESASTNQTSMYLCASSQWERPPDTQYFGPGTRLTVL.

The genes are TRBV2 and TRBJ2-5; D is possibly TRBD2 (6 bases). There are 14 residues in the CDR3. The germline V gene encodes CDR1 SNHLY and CDR2 FYNNEI. V gave up 6 bases and J gave up 5 bases, with 16 bases separating them. CDR3 protein: CASRKLAAGETQYF. CDR3 coding DNA: TGTGCCAGCAGGAAATTAGCGGCAGGGGAGACCCAGTACTTC. The full variable domain, with the rest looked up from reference TRBV2 and TRBJ2-5, is EPEVTQTPSHQVTQMGQEVILRCVPISNHLYFYWYRQILGQKVEFLVSFYNNEISEKSEIFDDQFSVERPDGSNFTLKIRSTKLEDSAMYFCASRKLAAGETQYFGPGTRLLVL.

In its sample, this clone was seen once. The rearrangement links TRBV7-3 to TRBJ2-2, with D perhaps TRBD2 (5 bases). The CDR3 is 13 amino acids. Trimming removed 2 bases from V and 6 bases from J, with 7 bases in between. Germline V gene sequence: CDR1 SGHTA, CDR2 FQGTGA. The CDR3 reads CASSLGSAGELFF. The CDR3 coding sequence is TGTGCCAGCAGCTTAGGTAGCGCCGGGGAGCTGTTTTTT. The full variable domain, in which reference TRBV7-3 and TRBJ2-2 provide the parts outside the CDR3, is GAGVSQTPSNKVTEKGKYVELRCDPISGHTALYWYRQSLGQGPEFLIYFQGTGAADDSGLPNDRFFAVRPEGSVSTLKIQRTERGDSAVYLCASSLGSAGELFFGEGSRLTVL.

The rearrangement links TRBV6-1 to TRBJ1-2; D is unresolved. This CDR3 is 12 amino acids long. The V and J ends lost 7 bases and 1 base respectively, with 7 bases between them. Germline values: CDR1 MNHNS, CDR2 SASEGT. The CDR3 loop is CASTLSNYGYTF. The CDR3 DNA sequence: TGTGCCAGCACCCTGAGTAACTATGGCTACACCTTC.

The V gene is TRBV7-9, the J gene TRBJ2-7; 7 bases align to TRBD2. V lost 2 bases to trimming and J lost 1 base; unmatched junction nucleotides: 5. Looked up from germline, CDR1 is SEHNR and CDR2 is FQNEAQ (reference sequence). CDR3 size: 15 residues. The CDR3 sequence: CASSLPGTNSYEQYF. CDR3 DNA: TGTGCCAGCAGCTTACCAGGGACTAATTCCTACGAGCAGTACTTC.